These 9 T cell receptor beta chains came from one sample sequenced in a study of shared clonotypes between healthy human individuals. In the naive CD8 group, cells lacked CD45RO and were positively selected for CCR7, so terminally differentiated effector memory CD45RA+ cells were left out. Sequencing used immunoSEQ multiplex PCR; TCRdb keeps in-frame clones, though not all of them. This sample yields around 2,100,000 clones, of which roughly 94% are seen a single time; roughly 1.2% belongs to the top ten. The sample was naive CD8+ T cells sorted from blood. The receptors here all came from a young man in good health.

V gene TRBV6-5 combines with J gene TRBJ2-7, with D perhaps matching TRBD2 (6 bases). Germline-derived CDR1 and CDR2 are MNHEY and SVGAGI. V was cut by 2 bases and J by 4 bases, with 15 bases left in between. There are 15 residues in the CDR3. The CDR3 region is CASSYSSGSGYEQYF. The CDR3, as DNA: TGTGCCAGCAGTTACAGTAGCGGCAGCGGTTACGAGCAGTACTTC.

The count of this clone is one. V gene TRBV2 combines with J gene TRBJ2-7; tentatively, D is TRBD1 (6 bases). Germline V gene lookup returns CDR1 SNHLY and CDR2 FYNNEI. V was cut by 9 bases and J by 0 bases, with 9 bases left in between. This CDR3 has 12 amino acids. The CDR3 bases are TGTGCCAGTGGACAGTTCTCCTACGAGCAGTACTTC. It codes for CASGQFSYEQYF.

In its sample, this clone was seen once. At the DNA level, this CDR3 is encoded by other sequences in the same sample as well. This chain connects TRBV13 to TRBJ2-7; possibly TRBD2 for D (6 bases). From germline, CDR1 is PRHDT and CDR2 FYEKMQ (reference sequence). This CDR3 region has 15 residues. V was pared by 3 bases and J by 1 base, with 13 bases between. DNA for the CDR3: TGTGCCAGCAGCTTCGGCGGGGAAAATTCCTACGAGCAGTACTTC. This codes for CASSFGGENSYEQYF.

As for this clone: This sample also contains other DNA sequences that code for the same CDR3. CDR3 residues: CASSPRGYEQYF. The CDR3, as DNA: TGTGCCAGCAGCCCCCGCGGGTACGAGCAGTACTTC. This chain links TRBV9 with TRBJ2-7; D might be TRBD2 (5 bases). This CDR3 has 12 residues. Germline lookup yields CDR1 SGDLS and CDR2 YYNGEE. With 4 bases removed from V and 4 bases from J, the gap between germline ends came to 9 bases.

This chain joins TRBV7-3 and TRBJ2-1; 9 positions agree with TRBD2. CDR1 and CDR2 (germline): SGHTA, FQGTGA. V shed 5 bases and J 0 bases; nucleotides not matched to a gene: 2. The CDR3 covers 15 residues. The CDR3 here is CASSNSGSSYNEQFF. The CDR3 coding sequence is TGTGCCAGCAGCAATAGCGGGAGCTCCTACAATGAGCAGTTCTTC.

The J gene is TRBJ2-7, the V gene TRBV5-1, with D maybe TRBD2 (6 bases). The CDR3 sequence is 16 residues long. Trimming cost V 0 bases and J 2 bases, with 15 bases left between them. CDR1 and CDR2 from the germline V gene are SGHRS and YFSETQ. CDR3 in DNA: TGCGCCAGCAGCTTGGGGGAGGCGGGCATACCCTACGAGCAGTACTTC. Residues: CASSLGEAGIPYEQYF.

CDR3 amino acids: CASRPGQGVGYTF. CDR3 DNA sequence: TGTGCCAGCAGGCCGGGACAGGGGGTGGGCTACACCTTC. The chain uses TRBV6-5 and TRBJ1-2, with 11 bases aligning to TRBD1. The CDR3 runs 13 residues. Germline V gene lookup returns CDR1 MNHEY and CDR2 SVGAGI. V lost 6 bases, J lost 8 bases, and 5 bases stayed unmatched.

The chain couples TRBV18 to TRBJ2-7, with D possibly TRBD2 on 6 matching bases. V lost 4 bases to trimming and J lost 5 bases, with 12 bases between them. CDR1 is KGHSH, CDR2 LQKENI, per germline. The CDR3 loop spans 13 amino acids. In DNA, the CDR3 is TGTGCCAGCTCACTAGGGACTCTAAACGAGCAGTACTTC. Residues: CASSLGTLNEQYF.

This chain links TRBV19 with TRBJ2-7, with 8 bases aligning to TRBD1. V lost 5 bases to trimming and J lost 7 bases; unmatched junction nucleotides: 10. In germline, CDR1 is LNHDA, CDR2 SQIVND (reference sequence). This CDR3 has 14 amino acids. The CDR3 DNA is TGTGCCAGTAGTTCCCCCGGGACAGGCTGGGAGCAGTACTTC. Protein sequence: CASSSPGTGWEQYF. The variable domain in full, completed from reference TRBV19 and TRBJ2-7, reads DGGITQSPKYLFRKEGQNVTLSCEQNLNHDAMYWYRQDPGQGLRLIYYSQIVNDFQKGDIAEGYSVSREKKESFPLTVTSAQKNPTAFYLCASSSPGTGWEQYFGPGTRLTVT.